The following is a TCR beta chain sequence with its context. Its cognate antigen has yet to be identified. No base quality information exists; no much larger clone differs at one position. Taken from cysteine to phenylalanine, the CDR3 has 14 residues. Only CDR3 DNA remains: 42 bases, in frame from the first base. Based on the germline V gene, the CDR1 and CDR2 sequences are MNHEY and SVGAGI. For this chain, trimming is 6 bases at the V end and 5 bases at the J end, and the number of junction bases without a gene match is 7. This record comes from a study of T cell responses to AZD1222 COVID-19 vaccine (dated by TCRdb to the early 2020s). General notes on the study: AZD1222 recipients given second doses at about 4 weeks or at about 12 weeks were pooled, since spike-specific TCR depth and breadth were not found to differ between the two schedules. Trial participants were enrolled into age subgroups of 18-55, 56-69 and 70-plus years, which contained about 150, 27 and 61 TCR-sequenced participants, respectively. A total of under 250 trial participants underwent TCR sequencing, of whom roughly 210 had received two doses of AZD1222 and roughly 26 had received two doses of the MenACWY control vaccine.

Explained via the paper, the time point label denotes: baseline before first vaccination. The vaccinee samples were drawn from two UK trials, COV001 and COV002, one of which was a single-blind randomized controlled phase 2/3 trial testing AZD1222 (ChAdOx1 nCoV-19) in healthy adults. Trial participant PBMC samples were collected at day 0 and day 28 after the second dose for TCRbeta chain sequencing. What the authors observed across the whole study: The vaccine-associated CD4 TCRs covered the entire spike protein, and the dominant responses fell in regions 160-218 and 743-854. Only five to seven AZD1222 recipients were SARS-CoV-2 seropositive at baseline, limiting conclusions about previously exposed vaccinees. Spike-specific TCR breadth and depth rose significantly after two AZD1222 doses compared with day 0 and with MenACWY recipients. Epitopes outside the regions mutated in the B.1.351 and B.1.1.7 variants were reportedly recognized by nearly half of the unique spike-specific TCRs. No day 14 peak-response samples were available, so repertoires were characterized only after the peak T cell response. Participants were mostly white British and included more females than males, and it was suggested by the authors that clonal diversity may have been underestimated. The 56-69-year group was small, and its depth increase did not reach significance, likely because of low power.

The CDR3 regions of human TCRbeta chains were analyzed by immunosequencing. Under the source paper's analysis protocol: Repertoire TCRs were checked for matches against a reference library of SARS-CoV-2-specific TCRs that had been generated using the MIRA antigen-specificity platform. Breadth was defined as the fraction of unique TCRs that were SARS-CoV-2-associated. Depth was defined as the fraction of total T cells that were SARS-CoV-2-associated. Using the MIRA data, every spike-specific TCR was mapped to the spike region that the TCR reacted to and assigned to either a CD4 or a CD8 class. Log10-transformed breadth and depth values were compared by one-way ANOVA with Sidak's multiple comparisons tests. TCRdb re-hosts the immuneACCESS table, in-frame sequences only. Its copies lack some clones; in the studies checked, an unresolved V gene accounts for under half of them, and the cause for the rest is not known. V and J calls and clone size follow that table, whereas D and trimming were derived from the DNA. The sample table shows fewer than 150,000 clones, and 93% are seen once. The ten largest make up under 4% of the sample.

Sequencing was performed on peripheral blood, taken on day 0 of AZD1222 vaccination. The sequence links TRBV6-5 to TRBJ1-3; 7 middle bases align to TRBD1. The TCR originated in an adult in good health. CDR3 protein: CASRRQGTRNTIYF. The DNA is TGTGCCAGCAGGCGACAGGGCACGCGAAACACCATATATTTT.